The 9 T cell receptor beta chains reported below all come from one sample, sequenced in a study of blood T cell repertoires in COVID-19. Produced via immunoSEQ multiplex PCR; TCRdb's table is partial and in-frame only. Of 300,000 to 400,000 clones in the sample, 85% to 90% were seen once. Input material: PBMCs or T cells enriched from blood (not recorded which). The source is a man younger than 30 who had recovered from COVID-19.

The V call is TRBV19, the J call TRBJ1-6, with D unclear. This CDR3 has 15 amino acids. From germline, CDR1 is LNHDA and CDR2 SQIVND (reference sequence). The ends were cut back, 0 bases at V and 3 bases at J, with 6 bases in the middle. Here the CDR3 DNA reads TGTGCCAGTAGTATAGAGCACTACTATAATTCACCCCTCCACTTT. It codes for CASSIEHYYNSPLHF. Filled out from reference TRBV19 and TRBJ1-6, the complete variable domain reads DGGITQSPKYLFRKEGQNVTLSCEQNLNHDAMYWYRQDPGQGLRLIYYSQIVNDFQKGDIAEGYSVSREKKESFPLTVTSAQKNPTAFYLCASSIEHYYNSPLHFGNGTRLTVT.

The chain employs TRBV2 and TRBJ2-3, with D possibly TRBD2 on 6 matching bases. V was cut by 2 bases and J by 6 bases, with 15 bases left in between. The CDR3 consists of 15 residues. Germline V gives CDR1 SNHLY, CDR2 FYNNEI. The CDR3 here is CASSEQGTRRDTQYF. DNA for the CDR3: TGTGCCAGCAGTGAACAAGGGACTCGCAGGGATACGCAGTATTTT.

DNA of the CDR3: TGTGCCAGCAGCCTATCTAGCGGGAAGATAGACACCTACAATGAGCAGTTCTTC. Its protein is CASSLSSGKIDTYNEQFF. The chain is built from TRBV7-3 and TRBJ2-1; 9 bases line up with TRBD2. The CDR3 contains 18 residues. Germline V gene data show CDR1 as SGHTA and CDR2 as FQGTGA. Trimming took 5 bases from V and 2 from J; bases not matched to a gene: 13.

V usage is TRBV5-1 and J usage is TRBJ2-1, with 8 nucleotides matching TRBD2. CDR3 length: 15 residues. The V and J ends lost 4 bases and 7 bases, in that order; junction bases with no gene match: 10. CDR1 and CDR2 (germline): SGHRS, YFSETQ. In DNA, the CDR3 is TGCGCCAGCAGCCCATCAGCGGGAGCACAGAATGAGCAGTTCTTC. As protein: CASSPSAGAQNEQFF.

This chain uses TRBV10-3 with TRBJ1-1; no firm D call. The CDR3 is made up of 15 amino acids. The germline gives CDR1 ENHRY, CDR2 SYGVKD. The ends were cut back, 3 bases at V and 1 base at J, with 12 bases in the middle. CDR3 bases: TGTGCCATCAGTGATTTGACACGGGGGAACACTGAAGCTTTCTTT. It translates to CAISDLTRGNTEAFF.

V is TRBV28 and J is TRBJ1-4, with 8 bases that match TRBD1. The CDR3 has 17 amino acids. The trim removed 6 bases at V and 0 bases at J, leaving 9 bases unmatched. In germline, CDR1 is MDHEN, CDR2 SYDVKM. The CDR3 DNA reads TGTGCCAGCAGCCTGGACAGGGCCCGTGCAACTAATGAAAAACTGTTTTTT. It is translated as CASSLDRARATNEKLFF. Looking up the rest from reference TRBV28 and TRBJ1-4 gives the full variable domain: DVKVTQSSRYLVKRTGEKVFLECVQDMDHENMFWYRQDPGLGLRLIYFSYDVKMKEKGDIPEGYSVSREKKERFSLILESASTNQTSMYLCASSLDRARATNEKLFFGSGTQLSVL.

The chain carries TRBV6-1 and TRBJ1-5; no firm D call. The CDR3 loop spans 15 amino acids. The V end lost 1 base, the J end lost 3 bases, and 10 bases lay between the germline ends. The V gene's germline CDR1 is MNHNS and CDR2 SASEGT. This chain's CDR3 is CASSEGWQINQPQHF. The DNA for the CDR3 is TGTGCCAGCAGTGAAGGATGGCAGATCAATCAGCCCCAGCATTTT.

This clone was recorded once. The chain carries TRBV7-8 and TRBJ2-1; 7 positions match TRBD2. The junction had 7 bases not matched to a gene; V was cut back by 5 bases and J by 0 bases. CDR1 and CDR2 from the germline V gene are SGHVS and FQNEAQ. The CDR3 spans 16 residues. CDR3 amino acids: CASSGSGAFSYNEQFF. In DNA form, the CDR3 reads TGTGCCAGCAGCGGGAGCGGGGCTTTCTCCTACAATGAGCAGTTCTTC.

The chain carries TRBV19 and TRBJ2-7; TRBD1 aligns across 8 bases. The CDR3 runs to 14 residues. The V gene end was trimmed by 3 bases and the J gene end by 3 bases; junction bases not matched to a gene: 4. The germline gives CDR1 LNHDA, CDR2 SQIVND (reference sequence). The DNA of the CDR3 is TGTGCCAGTAGTATGGGGACAGGACTCTACGAGCAGTACTTC. It is translated as CASSMGTGLYEQYF.